This T cell receptor (beta chain) was profiled in a study of tumor and adjacent non-tumor tissue in lung cancer. This sample's RNA came from whole unsorted tissue. About this clonotype itself: The antigen is not known.

The library came from three nested PCR rounds adapted from ARM-PCR protocols. TCRdb reanalysed the multiplex PCR reads using MiXCR and keeps one entry per CDR3 protein. The sample lists about 200,000 distinct CDR3 sequences, roughly 70% seen once, with roughly a quarter in the top ten. Unmatched junction bases numbered 5, after V lost 7 bases and J lost 2 bases. This CDR3 has 15 residues. Overall study findings and caveats: In normal lung, the top 100 clones were significantly more dominant than in tumor.

Sequencing used lung tumor tissue. This TCR came from a man aged 60-69 years with non-small cell lung cancer. The genes are TRBV12-3 or TRBV12-4 and TRBJ2-3; 11 nucleotides agree with TRBD2. The CDR3 DNA sequence: TGTGCCAGCACAGGGACTAGCGGCGTCACAGATACGCAGTATTTT. Amino acids: CASTGTSGVTDTQYF.